This TCR beta chain was recovered during a study of blood T cell repertoires in COVID-19. Across the whole study: Acute and convalescent COVID-19 samples came from the United States, Italy and Spain.

Clones were sequenced by immunoSEQ multiplex PCR, and TCRdb holds only the in-frame ones, with some missing. This sample carries approximately 180,000 clones, 75% to 85% of them seen once, and the ten largest clones take roughly 15%. The TCR originated in a man in his forties or fifties who had recovered from COVID-19. Sequenced material: PBMCs or T cells enriched from blood (not recorded which).

CDR3 DNA: TGTGCCAGCTCCCGGGGACAGAGCAATCAGCCCCAGCATTTT. Protein product: CASSRGQSNQPQHF. This chain connects TRBV18 to TRBJ1-5; TRBD1 aligns across 7 bases. V was clipped by 6 bases and J by 1 base; unmatched bases: 3. CDR3 length equals 14 residues. Germline CDR1 reads KGHSH; CDR2 reads LQKENI.